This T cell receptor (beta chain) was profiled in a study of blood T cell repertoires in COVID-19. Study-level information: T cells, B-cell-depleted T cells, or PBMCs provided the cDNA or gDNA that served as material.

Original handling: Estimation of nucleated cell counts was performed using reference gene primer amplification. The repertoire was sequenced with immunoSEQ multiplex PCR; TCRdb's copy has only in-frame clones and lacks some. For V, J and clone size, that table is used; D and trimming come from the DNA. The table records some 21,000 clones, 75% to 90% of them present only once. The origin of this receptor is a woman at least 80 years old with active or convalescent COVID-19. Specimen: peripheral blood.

DNA of the CDR3: TGTGCCAGCAGCCCCCAGGGTTTATACGAGCAGTACTTC. Amino acid sequence: CASSPQGLYEQYF. The chain carries TRBV7-2 and TRBJ2-7; D perhaps matches TRBD1 (5 bases). This CDR3 is built from 13 residues. Germline assignment: CDR1 SGHTA and CDR2 FQGNSA. V was shortened by 5 bases and J by 4 bases, with 12 bases between the two germline ends.